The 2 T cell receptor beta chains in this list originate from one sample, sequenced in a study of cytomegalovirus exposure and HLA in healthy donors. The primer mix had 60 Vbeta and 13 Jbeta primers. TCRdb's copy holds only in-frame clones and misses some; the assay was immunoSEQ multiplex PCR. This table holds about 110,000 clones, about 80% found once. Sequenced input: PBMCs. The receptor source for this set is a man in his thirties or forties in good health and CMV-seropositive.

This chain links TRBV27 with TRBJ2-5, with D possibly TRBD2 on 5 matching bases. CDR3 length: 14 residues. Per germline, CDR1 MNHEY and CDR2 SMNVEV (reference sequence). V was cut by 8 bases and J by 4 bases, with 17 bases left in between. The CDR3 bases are TGTGCCAGCGCTAAAGGGCTAGCACGAGAGACCCAGTACTTC. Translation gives CASAKGLARETQYF.

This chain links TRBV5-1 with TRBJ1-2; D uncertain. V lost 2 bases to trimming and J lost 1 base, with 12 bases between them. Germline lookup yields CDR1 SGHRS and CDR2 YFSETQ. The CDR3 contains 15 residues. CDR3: CASSLGGLNNYGYTF. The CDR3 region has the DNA TGCGCCAGCAGCTTAGGAGGGTTGAATAACTATGGCTACACCTTC. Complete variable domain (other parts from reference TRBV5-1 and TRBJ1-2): KAGVTQTPRYLIKTRGQQVTLSCSPISGHRSVSWYQQTPGQGLQFLFEYFSETQRNKGNFPGRFSGRQFSNSRSEMNVSTLELGDSALYLCASSLGGLNNYGYTFGSGTRLTVV.